The 32 T cell receptor beta chains below all came from one sample that was sequenced in a study of blood T cell repertoires in COVID-19. Sequencing was performed with immunoSEQ multiplex PCR; in TCRdb, only in-frame clones are kept and a portion is missing. The table has hundreds of thousands of clones, around 82% seen once; the top ten hold roughly 4.5%. Sequences were obtained from PBMCs or T cells enriched from blood (not recorded which). The receptors were sampled from a young man with acute COVID-19.

The chain employs TRBV7-9 and TRBJ2-3, with a possible D match to TRBD2 (5 bases). The CDR3 has 14 amino acids. Between the trimmed V and J ends, which lost 3 bases and 1 base, there was a span of 8 bases. The germline gives CDR1 SEHNR, CDR2 FQNEAQ (reference sequence). The CDR3 DNA reads TGTGCCAGCAGCTTGGGAGCGGGCACAGATACGCAGTATTTT. It is translated as CASSLGAGTDTQYF. The full variable domain, in which reference TRBV7-9 and TRBJ2-3 provide the parts outside the CDR3, is DTGVSQNPRHKITKRGQNVTFRCDPISEHNRLYWYRQTLGQGPEFLTYFQNEAQLEKSRLLSDRFSAERPKGSFSTLEIQRTEQGDSAMYLCASSLGAGTDTQYFGPGTRLTVL.

The chain is built from TRBV5-1 and TRBJ2-5; D is perhaps TRBD1 (8 bases). The CDR3 has 17 amino acids. Germline values: CDR1 SGHRS, CDR2 YFSETQ. V lost 4 bases and J lost 0, with 19 bases in between. The DNA for the CDR3 is TGCGCCAGCAGCCTGGGGGGGACAGGAATTTACCAAGAGACCCAGTACTTC. This encodes CASSLGGTGIYQETQYF.

The chain couples TRBV10-3 to TRBJ2-7; TRBD1 matches at 9 bases. The CDR3 covers 13 residues. Losses at the gene ends were 6 bases for V and 5 bases for J; bases not matched to a gene: 5. The germline gives CDR1 ENHRY, CDR2 SYGVKD. Written as DNA, the CDR3 is TGTGCCATCAGGACAGGGGGTAGCGACGAGCAGTACTTC. Protein sequence: CAIRTGGSDEQYF.

This chain uses TRBV5-1 with TRBJ2-5; the D gene is possibly TRBD2 (5 bases). CDR3 length: 14 residues. With 4 bases removed from V and 3 bases from J, the gap between germline ends came to 13 bases. Germline V gene sequence: CDR1 SGHRS, CDR2 YFSETQ. CDR3 nucleotides: TGCGCCAGCAGCCCAAGGACTGGGGAAGAGACCCAGTACTTC. It codes for CASSPRTGEETQYF.

The rearrangement uses TRBV2 and TRBJ1-4; D unresolved. The CDR3 sequence is 13 residues long. Trimming cost V 6 bases and J 8 bases, with 13 bases left between them. CDR1 and CDR2 from the germline V gene are SNHLY and FYNNEI. The CDR3 is CASRRAFREKLFF. The CDR3 DNA reads TGTGCCAGCAGGCGGGCCTTTAGGGAAAAACTGTTTTTT.

The chain has TRBV19 and TRBJ2-2; D remains ambiguous. The CDR3 consists of 12 residues. V was trimmed by 7 bases and J by 4 bases, leaving 7 bases between them. CDR1 and CDR2 (germline): LNHDA, SQIVND (reference sequence). The DNA for the CDR3 is TGTGCCAGTATCGGCGGCACCGGGGAGCTGTTTTTT. Its translation is CASIGGTGELFF.

The rearrangement links TRBV6-5 to TRBJ1-2, with TRBD1 as a possible D gene (6 bases). The CDR3 sequence is 16 residues long. The germline gives CDR1 MNHEY, CDR2 SVGAGI. Trimming stripped 1 base from V and 4 bases from J, with 16 bases between. CDR3 nucleotide sequence: TGTGCCAGCAGTTACTTGTACTCCGGGACATCCTATGGCTACACCTTC. It codes for CASSYLYSGTSYGYTF.

The chain carries TRBV28 and TRBJ1-5; 11 bases are a match to TRBD1. The J segment lost 3 bases and the V segment lost 3 bases, leaving 7 bases of the junction unmatched. This CDR3 comprises 17 residues. Germline CDR1 is MDHEN and CDR2 is SYDVKM. The CDR3 spells CASSFNGQGAYNQPQHF. The DNA of the CDR3 is TGTGCCAGCAGTTTCAACGGACAGGGGGCCTACAATCAGCCCCAGCATTTT.

The chain recombines TRBV6-2 or TRBV6-3 with TRBJ2-5; the D is unclear. Germline values: CDR1 MNHEY, CDR2 SVGEGT. V lost 6 bases to trimming and J lost 2 bases, with 13 bases between them. The CDR3 loop spans 14 amino acids. In DNA form, the CDR3 reads TGTGCCAGCAGCGATCGACTCACTCAAGAGACCCAGTACTTC. Translation: CASSDRLTQETQYF.

The chain recombines TRBV6-1 with TRBJ1-2; D call uncertain. The germline V gene has CDR1 MNHNS and CDR2 SASEGT. Deletions cut 0 bases from V and 4 bases from J, with 6 bases between. The CDR3 sequence is 13 residues long. CDR3 nucleotide sequence: TGTGCCAGCAGTGAAGCAGCCCGCTATGGCTACACCTTC. Protein product: CASSEAARYGYTF.

This clone was recorded once. This chain uses TRBV6-5 with TRBJ2-7; 9 nucleotides align to TRBD1. The CDR3 is 13 amino acids. The germline CDR1 and CDR2 sequences are MNHEY and SVGAGI. Trimming at V came to 7 bases and at J to 6 bases, leaving 7 bases not matched to a gene. CDR3: CASTHRGLFEQYF. CDR3 nucleotides: TGTGCCAGCACTCACAGGGGGCTATTCGAGCAGTACTTC.

V gene TRBV6-6 combines with J gene TRBJ1-1; 9 bases agree with TRBD1. V shed 4 bases and J 1 base; nucleotides not matched to a gene: 7. There are 16 residues in the CDR3. The germline gives CDR1 MNHNY, CDR2 SVGAGI (reference sequence). The CDR3 DNA reads TGTGCCAGCAGTTTCGGGACAGGGAGTTGGAACACTGAAGCTTTCTTT. It specifies CASSFGTGSWNTEAFF.

The chain uses TRBV19 and TRBJ1-1, with a weak D call TRBD1 (6 bases). The V end lost 5 bases, the J end lost 5 bases, and 12 bases lay between the germline ends. CDR1 LNHDA and CDR2 SQIVND come from the germline V gene (reference sequence). The CDR3 extends over 13 amino acids. CDR3 nucleotide sequence: TGTGCCAGTAGTCGGACAGTGAGGACTGAAGCTTTCTTT. Translation: CASSRTVRTEAFF.

This clone came up many times. This chain links TRBV7-6 with TRBJ2-2; D is possibly TRBD1 (6 bases). The germline V gene encodes CDR1 SGHVS and CDR2 FNYEAQ. This CDR3 contains 13 residues. V lost 7 bases, J lost 7 bases, and 13 bases lay in between. The CDR3: CASKVQGVGELFF. The DNA of the CDR3 is TGTGCCAGCAAAGTACAGGGAGTCGGGGAGCTGTTTTTT.

The genes are TRBV30 and TRBJ1-1; D gene unclear. This CDR3 contains 11 residues. Trimming stripped 2 bases from V and 10 bases from J, with 11 bases between. Germline values: CDR1 GTSNPN, CDR2 SVGIG (reference sequence). The CDR3 sequence is CAWSSLRRAFF. The CDR3 nucleotides are TGTGCCTGGAGTAGTTTGAGGAGAGCTTTCTTT.

The V gene is TRBV28, the J gene TRBJ2-3; 7 nucleotides match TRBD2. This CDR3 spans 18 amino acids. The J segment lost 6 bases and the V segment lost 1 base, leaving 16 bases of the junction unmatched. The V gene's germline CDR1 is MDHEN and CDR2 SYDVKM. CDR3 sequence reads: CASSLSGSSGGGSDTQYF. In DNA, the CDR3 is TGTGCCAGCAGTTTATCTGGATCATCGGGGGGTGGTTCGGATACGCAGTATTTT.

The rearrangement links TRBV11-2 to TRBJ2-3; 8 nucleotides line up with TRBD2. Trimming cost V 2 bases and J 5 bases; bases outside gene matches: 6. The germline gives CDR1 SGHAT, CDR2 FQNNGV. This CDR3 is built from 15 residues. The CDR3 DNA sequence: TGTGCCAGCAGCTTATTGCGGGGGGCGGGAGATACGCAGTATTTT. This sequence encodes CASSLLRGAGDTQYF.

The rearrangement links TRBV30 to TRBJ1-2; 7 nucleotides agree with TRBD1. The trim removed 0 bases at V and 6 bases at J, leaving 10 bases unmatched. CDR1 is GTSNPN, CDR2 SVGIG, per germline (reference sequence). The CDR3 runs to 15 residues. The CDR3 nucleotides are TGTGCCTGGAGTGTACAGGACAGGAGTACCCATGGCTACACCTTC. This encodes CAWSVQDRSTHGYTF. The variable domain in full, with the rest retrieved from reference TRBV30 and TRBJ1-2, is SQTIHQWPATLVQPVGSPLSLECTVEGTSNPNLYWYRQAAGRGLQLLFYSVGIGQISSEVPQNLSASRPQDRQFILSSKKLLLSDSGFYLCAWSVQDRSTHGYTFGSGTRLTVV.

This rearrangement joins TRBV30 to TRBJ1-2; 9 bases align to TRBD1. This CDR3 has 13 amino acids. The J segment lost 4 bases and the V segment lost 3 bases, leaving 3 bases of the junction unmatched. CDR1 and CDR2 (germline): GTSNPN, SVGIG (reference sequence). The CDR3: CAWRPTGGYGYTF. CDR3 in DNA: TGTGCCTGGAGGCCGACAGGGGGCTATGGCTACACCTTC.

The chain combines TRBV3-1 (or the pseudogene TRBV3-2) with TRBJ2-2, with 8 bases identical to TRBD2. In germline, CDR1 is LGHDT, CDR2 YNNKEL (reference sequence). Trimming cost V 5 bases and J 15 bases; bases outside gene matches: 14. CDR3 size: 14 residues. This CDR3 reads CASSFGGRGAPMFF. The CDR3 DNA is TGTGCCAGCAGCTTCGGGGGGCGGGGGGCCCCGATGTTTTTT.

The chain employs TRBV2 and TRBJ1-4, with TRBD1 matching 10 bases. The CDR3 covers 14 residues. Losses at the gene ends were 7 bases for V and 7 bases for J; bases not matched to a gene: 6. Germline V CDR1 and CDR2: SNHLY, FYNNEI. The CDR3 nucleotides read TGTGCCAGCACCCGGGACAGGGGTCGTGAAAAACTGTTTTTT. Encoded protein: CASTRDRGREKLFF. Filled out from reference TRBV2 and TRBJ1-4, the complete variable domain reads EPEVTQTPSHQVTQMGQEVILRCVPISNHLYFYWYRQILGQKVEFLVSFYNNEISEKSEIFDDQFSVERPDGSNFTLKIRSTKLEDSAMYFCASTRDRGREKLFFGSGTQLSVL.

The chain recombines TRBV18 with TRBJ1-2, with TRBD1 as a possible D gene (5 bases). The ends were cut back, 4 bases at V and 8 bases at J, with 20 bases in the middle. This CDR3 spans 15 amino acids. From germline, CDR1 is KGHSH and CDR2 LQKENI. In DNA, the CDR3 is TGTGCCAGCTCACTACTACTACAGGACACGAGGGGCTACACCTTC. Its translation: CASSLLLQDTRGYTF.

This chain links TRBV11-2 with TRBJ2-7; no clear D. Trimming took 5 bases from V and 2 from J, leaving 4 bases between them. Germline V lookup: CDR1 SGHAT, CDR2 FQNNGV. This CDR3 region has 11 residues. The CDR3 loop is CASSVTYEQYF. The CDR3 DNA reads TGTGCCAGCAGCGTCACCTACGAGCAGTACTTC. Full variable domain (missing parts from reference TRBV11-2 and TRBJ2-7): EAGVAQSPRYKIIEKRQSVAFWCNPISGHATLYWYQQILGQGPKLLIQFQNNGVVDDSQLPKDRFSAERLKGVDSTLKIQPAKLEDSAVYLCASSVTYEQYFGPGTRLTVT.

This clone has a single count. The chain is built from TRBV27 and TRBJ2-4; perhaps TRBD2 as D (7 bases). CDR3 size: 15 residues. Germline assignment: CDR1 MNHEY and CDR2 SMNVEV (reference sequence). Trimming shortened V by 6 bases and J by 1 base, and 13 bases separated the two germline ends. The CDR3 loop reads CASSPEGGAKNIQYF. In DNA form, the CDR3 reads TGTGCCAGCAGCCCCGAGGGGGGGGCCAAAAACATTCAGTACTTC.

The V gene is TRBV6-5, the J gene TRBJ1-3; D is uncertain. Trimming cost V 0 bases and J 5 bases, with 14 bases left between them. Germline V gene data show CDR1 as MNHEY and CDR2 as SVGAGI. The CDR3 is made up of 16 amino acids. The CDR3 DNA reads as TGTGCCAGCAGTTACTCGTTTTCAGGAACACGAAACACCATATATTTT. As protein: CASSYSFSGTRNTIYF.

J is TRBJ2-3 and V is TRBV28; maybe TRBD2 (5 bases). Germline CDR1 MDHEN, CDR2 SYDVKM. Between the trimmed V and J ends, which lost 11 bases and 0 bases, there was a span of 12 bases. This CDR3 has 13 amino acids. The chain's CDR3 is CAAGAVSTDTQYF. As DNA, the CDR3 is TGTGCCGCGGGTGCGGTTAGCACAGATACGCAGTATTTT.

The chain recombines TRBV27 with TRBJ1-5, with 8 bases matching TRBD1. Germline CDR1 and CDR2: MNHEY and SMNVEV (reference sequence). V was clipped by 4 bases and J by 6 bases; unmatched bases: 11. This CDR3 is 16 amino acids long. CDR3 protein: CASSWSGTGVSQPQHF. The DNA of the CDR3 is TGTGCCAGCAGTTGGTCCGGGACAGGAGTAAGTCAGCCCCAGCATTTT.

This clone was counted ten times or more. The chain is built from TRBV10-2 and TRBJ2-5, with 13 bases matching TRBD2. The germline V gene encodes CDR1 WSHSY and CDR2 SAAADI. J was trimmed by 7 bases and V by 4 bases; bases with no gene match: 9. There are 16 residues in the CDR3. CDR3 in amino acids: CASSGLAGGPGGTQYF. For the CDR3, the DNA is TGCGCCAGCAGTGGACTAGCGGGGGGTCCAGGGGGGACCCAGTACTTC.

This clone was seen a handful of times. The chain combines TRBV4-1 with TRBJ1-1; D possibly corresponds to TRBD1 (5 bases). This CDR3 comprises 16 residues. The germline gives CDR1 MGHRA, CDR2 YSYEKL. The V and J ends lost 1 base and 4 bases respectively, with 16 bases between them. CDR3 protein: CASSQGSLGLGTEAFF. As DNA, the CDR3 is TGCGCCAGCAGCCAAGGGAGTTTGGGGCTTGGCACTGAAGCTTTCTTT.

The chain couples TRBV6-5 to TRBJ1-5; 8 bases map to TRBD1. This CDR3 has 14 residues. Trimming at V came to 5 bases and at J to 7 bases, leaving 7 bases not matched to a gene. Germline CDR1 and CDR2: MNHEY and SVGAGI. CDR3 residues: CASSHDRGAQPQHF. CDR3 coding DNA: TGTGCCAGCAGTCACGACAGGGGAGCCCAGCCCCAGCATTTT.

DNA of the CDR3: TGTGCCAGCAGCATGACAGGGGTAGTAGGGACCCAGTACTTC. Encoded protein: CASSMTGVVGTQYF. The chain links TRBV13 to TRBJ2-5; the match to TRBD1 covers 8 bases. This CDR3 has 14 amino acids. From germline, CDR1 is PRHDT and CDR2 FYEKMQ (reference sequence). V lost 5 bases and J lost 7; bases outside the gene matches: 9.

This chain connects TRBV2 to TRBJ1-2, with D perhaps matching TRBD1 (5 bases). Germline V lookup: CDR1 SNHLY, CDR2 FYNNEI. The CDR3 loop spans 13 amino acids. Trimming took 7 bases from V and 0 from J, leaving 9 bases between them. CDR3 in DNA: TGTGCCAGCACCTCGACAGCTAACTATGGCTACACCTTC. Translating it yields CASTSTANYGYTF.